Below are 26 T cell receptor beta chains sequenced from a single sample in a study of cytomegalovirus exposure and HLA in healthy donors. PCR employed 60 Vbeta and 13 Jbeta primers. Measured with immunoSEQ multiplex PCR; TCRdb has only the in-frame clones, and not every one. The sample has 170,000 or so clones, around four fifths seen once. Sequenced: PBMCs. All receptors derive from a man younger than 35 in good health and CMV-seronegative.

This chain uses TRBV7-7 with TRBJ2-5; TRBD1 agrees at 10 bases. The germline CDR1 and CDR2 sequences are SSHAT and FNYEAQ (reference sequence). There are 14 residues in the CDR3. J gave up 5 bases and V 5 bases, and 5 bases lay outside the gene matches. The CDR3 nucleotides read TGTGCCAGCAGCCCCAGACAGGGGGCGGAGACCCAGTACTTC. Its protein is CASSPRQGAETQYF.

The J gene is TRBJ2-1, the V gene TRBV5-4; the match to TRBD2 covers 10 bases. From germline, CDR1 is SGHNT and CDR2 YYREEE (reference sequence). The CDR3 is 13 amino acids. J gave up 8 bases and V 4 bases, and 3 bases lay outside the gene matches. CDR3 amino acids: CASSRSGRDEQFF. CDR3 bases: TGTGCCAGCAGCAGGAGCGGGAGGGATGAGCAGTTCTTC.

As regards this clone: An end of the junction does not agree with germline; a read error may underlie this. V gene TRBV7-9 combines with J gene TRBJ2-3, with 8 bases lining up with TRBD1. Germline CDR1 SEHNR, CDR2 FQNEAQ (reference sequence). CDR3 length: 17 amino acids. The chain's CDR3 is CSSSLDRGNFGTDTQYF. The CDR3 nucleotides are TGTTCCAGCAGCTTAGACAGGGGAAATTTTGGCACAGATACGCAGTATTTT.

The V call is TRBV7-3, the J call TRBJ2-1, with 8 bases that match TRBD1. J was trimmed by 0 bases and V by 3 bases; bases with no gene match: 1. The CDR3 totals 15 residues. Germline-derived CDR1 and CDR2 are SGHTA and FQGTGA. The CDR3 is CASSFTGGSYNEQFF. In nucleotides, the CDR3 is TGTGCCAGCAGCTTCACAGGGGGCTCCTACAATGAGCAGTTCTTC.

This clone appeared a single time. This chain uses TRBV28 with TRBJ2-7, with TRBD1 matching 7 bases. The V and J ends lost 6 bases and 3 bases, in that order; junction bases with no gene match: 11. Germline assignment: CDR1 MDHEN and CDR2 SYDVKM. CDR3 length: 15 residues. In nucleotides, the CDR3 is TGTGCCAGCAGCCCACCGGGACAGACCTACTACGAGCAGTACTTC. Translated: CASSPPGQTYYEQYF.

This sequence joins TRBV5-4 and TRBJ2-5, with TRBD1 matching over 7 bases. V lost 5 bases to trimming and J lost 4 bases; unmatched junction nucleotides: 5. This CDR3 has 13 residues. The germline CDR1 and CDR2 sequences are SGHNT and YYREEE (reference sequence). The CDR3 sequence: CASRSPGGETQYF. CDR3 nucleotide sequence: TGTGCCAGCAGATCCCCAGGGGGAGAGACCCAGTACTTC.

This clone appeared a single time. This chain links TRBV19 with TRBJ2-3, with 10 nucleotides matching TRBD2. Trimming removed 4 bases from V and 6 bases from J; junction bases left unmatched: 10. This CDR3 has 16 amino acids. CDR1 and CDR2 from the germline V gene are LNHDA and SQIVND (reference sequence). The CDR3 nucleotides read TGTGCCAGTAGTACATCCCCAGCGGGAGGGTCGGATACGCAGTATTTT. Protein sequence: CASSTSPAGGSDTQYF.

The gene calls are TRBV13 and TRBJ1-1; 7 nucleotides align to TRBD1. CDR1 and CDR2 from the germline V gene are PRHDT and FYEKMQ (reference sequence). This CDR3 spans 14 amino acids. The V and J ends lost 3 bases and 1 base, in that order; junction bases with no gene match: 2. This CDR3 reads CASSFGTENTEAFF. In nucleotides, the CDR3 is TGTGCCAGCAGCTTTGGGACAGAGAACACTGAAGCTTTCTTT.

V is TRBV5-1 and J is TRBJ1-1; 8 nucleotides agree with TRBD1. The germline V gene encodes CDR1 SGHRS and CDR2 YFSETQ. Trimming cost V 2 bases and J 0 bases; bases outside gene matches: 3. This CDR3 contains 15 residues. DNA of the CDR3: TGCGCCAGCAGCTTCGAGACAGGGGTGAACACTGAAGCTTTCTTT. Translated, it gives CASSFETGVNTEAFF.

The V gene is TRBV6-5, the J gene TRBJ1-1; D is perhaps TRBD1 (5 bases). Trimming removed 2 bases at V and 1 base at J, with 11 bases between. Per germline, CDR1 MNHEY and CDR2 SVGAGI. The CDR3 is made up of 15 amino acids. This CDR3 reads CASSYGGWGNTEAFF. In DNA, the CDR3 is TGTGCCAGCAGTTACGGGGGGTGGGGGAACACTGAAGCTTTCTTT.

The chain combines TRBV19 with TRBJ1-1; D is ambiguous. The CDR3 has 15 amino acids. Trimming took 2 bases from V and 3 from J, leaving 13 bases between them. Germline loops: CDR1 LNHDA, CDR2 SQIVND (reference sequence). The CDR3 protein is CASSIQVLGDTEAFF. The CDR3 nucleotides are TGTGCCAGTAGTATACAGGTATTGGGTGACACTGAAGCTTTCTTT. Filled out from reference TRBV19 and TRBJ1-1, the complete variable domain reads DGGITQSPKYLFRKEGQNVTLSCEQNLNHDAMYWYRQDPGQGLRLIYYSQIVNDFQKGDIAEGYSVSREKKESFPLTVTSAQKNPTAFYLCASSIQVLGDTEAFFGQGTRLTVV.

The chain employs TRBV30 and TRBJ2-4; 7 nucleotides line up with TRBD1. The CDR3 is 16 residues long. V gave up 0 bases and J gave up 4 bases; unmatched junction bases: 9. The germline V gene encodes CDR1 GTSNPN and CDR2 SVGIG (reference sequence). CDR3 residues: CAWSVGLTGRKNIQYF. CDR3 DNA sequence: TGTGCCTGGAGTGTAGGGTTGACAGGGCGAAAAAACATTCAGTACTTC. Looking up the rest from reference TRBV30 and TRBJ2-4 gives the full variable domain: SQTIHQWPATLVQPVGSPLSLECTVEGTSNPNLYWYRQAAGRGLQLLFYSVGIGQISSEVPQNLSASRPQDRQFILSSKKLLLSDSGFYLCAWSVGLTGRKNIQYFGAGTRLSVL.

The count of this clone is one. This chain connects TRBV30 to TRBJ2-2; D might be TRBD2 (8 bases). V was clipped by 1 base and J by 6 bases, with 15 bases between them. The CDR3 has 15 residues. From germline, CDR1 is GTSNPN and CDR2 SVGIG (reference sequence). CDR3 sequence reads: CAWSAGGGIPGELFF. The CDR3 DNA sequence: TGTGCCTGGAGTGCGGGAGGGGGCATCCCCGGGGAGCTGTTTTTT. Full variable domain (outside the CDR3, taken from reference TRBV30 and TRBJ2-2): SQTIHQWPATLVQPVGSPLSLECTVEGTSNPNLYWYRQAAGRGLQLLFYSVGIGQISSEVPQNLSASRPQDRQFILSSKKLLLSDSGFYLCAWSAGGGIPGELFFGEGSRLTVL.

DNA of the CDR3: TGCGCCAGCAGCTGGCCCAGCGACAGTAGTCTGAACACTGAAGCTTTCTTT. Translating gives CASSWPSDSSLNTEAFF. This sequence joins TRBV5-1 and TRBJ1-1; tentative D call: TRBD1 (5 bases). CDR1 is SGHRS, CDR2 YFSETQ, per germline. V was shortened by 3 bases and J by 0 bases, with 18 bases between the two germline ends. CDR3 length: 17 amino acids.

The rearrangement links TRBV27 to TRBJ2-1; D remains ambiguous. CDR1 and CDR2 from the germline V gene are MNHEY and SMNVEV (reference sequence). The CDR3 runs 12 residues. V was trimmed by 0 bases and J by 8 bases, leaving 5 bases between them. DNA for the CDR3: TGTGCCAGCAGTTTATCGGGCGATGAGCAGTTCTTC. It is translated as CASSLSGDEQFF.

The chain uses TRBV6-5 and TRBJ1-2; TRBD1 agrees at 7 bases. Germline assignment: CDR1 MNHEY and CDR2 SVGAGI. The CDR3 loop spans 13 amino acids. V gave up 5 bases and J gave up 5 bases; unmatched junction bases: 5. CDR3 region: CASSRTGPYGYTF. The CDR3 coding sequence is TGTGCCAGCAGTCGGACAGGACCTTATGGCTACACCTTC.

V usage is TRBV19 and J usage is TRBJ2-7; a weak D match, TRBD2 (6 bases). V was trimmed by 10 bases and J by 3 bases, leaving 13 bases between them. Germline V gene data show CDR1 as LNHDA and CDR2 as SQIVND (reference sequence). This CDR3 contains 12 residues. This chain's CDR3 is CATKGLSYEQYF. The DNA of the CDR3 is TGTGCCACCAAGGGACTCAGCTACGAGCAGTACTTC.

The chain links TRBV7-9 to TRBJ1-2, with D maybe TRBD1 (5 bases). V dropped 5 bases and J dropped 4 bases, with 11 bases sitting between them. This CDR3 contains 13 residues. Looked up from germline, CDR1 is SEHNR and CDR2 is FQNEAQ (reference sequence). The CDR3 coding sequence is TGTGCCAGCAGCCCAAAGGACATCTATGGCTACACCTTC. Protein sequence: CASSPKDIYGYTF.

DNA of the CDR3: TGCGCCAGCAGCTTTGATAGAAACACCGGGGAGCTGTTTTTT. Its translation: CASSFDRNTGELFF. The V call is TRBV5-1, the J call TRBJ2-2, with D unclear. CDR3 size: 14 residues. Germline loops: CDR1 SGHRS, CDR2 YFSETQ. V shed 2 bases and J shed 2 bases, with 7 bases lying between them.

The chain joins TRBV9 to TRBJ2-5; D is possibly TRBD2 (5 bases). Germline loops: CDR1 SGDLS, CDR2 YYNGEE. There are 15 residues in the CDR3. Trimming took off 4 bases at V and 2 bases at J, with 15 bases between the two ends. In DNA, the CDR3 is TGTGCCAGCAGCTCCAAACCAGCGGAACAAGAGACCCAGTACTTC. Encoded protein: CASSSKPAEQETQYF. Full variable domain (missing parts from reference TRBV9 and TRBJ2-5): DSGVTQTPKHLITATGQRVTLRCSPRSGDLSVYWYQQSLDQGLQFLIQYYNGEERAKGNILERFSAQQFPDLHSELNLSSLELGDSALYFCASSSKPAEQETQYFGPGTRLLVL.

The chain links TRBV27 to TRBJ1-5; a weak D match, TRBD1 (5 bases). V was trimmed by 3 bases and J by 7 bases, leaving 13 bases between them. Germline CDR1 and CDR2: MNHEY and SMNVEV (reference sequence). The CDR3 is made up of 14 amino acids. DNA for the CDR3: TGTGCCAGCAGTTTCGGGGGAGCCGAACAGCCCCAGCATTTT. Translated, it gives CASSFGGAEQPQHF.

The rearrangement uses TRBV5-1 and TRBJ2-2, with a possible D match to TRBD1 (6 bases). Germline assignment: CDR1 SGHRS and CDR2 YFSETQ. Deletions cut 2 bases from V and 1 base from J, with 12 bases between. This CDR3 has 16 amino acids. DNA of the CDR3: TGCGCCAGCAGCTTACAGGGATCGGAGAACACCGGGGAGCTGTTTTTT. This codes for CASSLQGSENTGELFF.

This chain joins TRBV27 and TRBJ2-3; D possibly corresponds to TRBD1 (6 bases). Germline V CDR1 and CDR2: MNHEY, SMNVEV (reference sequence). This CDR3 has 14 amino acids. V was trimmed by 10 bases and J by 3 bases, leaving 17 bases between them. In DNA form, the CDR3 reads TGTGCCACACAGGGTTTCGGTTCTACAGATACGCAGTATTTT. Encoded protein: CATQGFGSTDTQYF.

The rearrangement joins TRBV5-4 to TRBJ1-1; TRBD1 matches at 9 bases. Looked up from germline, CDR1 is SGHNT and CDR2 is YYREEE (reference sequence). Trimming at V came to 4 bases and at J to 1 base, leaving 8 bases not matched to a gene. The CDR3 length is 16 residues. CDR3: CASSPGTGRKNTEAFF. In DNA form, the CDR3 reads TGTGCCAGCAGCCCTGGGACAGGGCGAAAGAACACTGAAGCTTTCTTT.

This clone was seen only a few times. The chain carries TRBV6-6 and TRBJ1-2; 8 bases map to TRBD1. Germline values: CDR1 MNHNY, CDR2 SVGAGI (reference sequence). The junction had 3 bases not matched to a gene; V was cut back by 2 bases and J by 7 bases. The CDR3 sequence is 13 residues long. As DNA, the CDR3 is TGTGCCAGCAGTTACGGGACAGGTGGTGGCTACACCTTC. It yields the protein CASSYGTGGGYTF.

The chain couples TRBV15 to TRBJ2-1, with 7 positions matching TRBD1. V gave up 6 bases and J gave up 5 bases; unmatched junction bases: 7. CDR1 LNHNV and CDR2 YYDKDF come from the germline V gene (reference sequence). This CDR3 is 14 amino acids long. CDR3 protein: CATRGDRTNNEQFF. Written as DNA, the CDR3 is TGTGCCACCAGGGGGGACAGAACCAACAATGAGCAGTTCTTC.